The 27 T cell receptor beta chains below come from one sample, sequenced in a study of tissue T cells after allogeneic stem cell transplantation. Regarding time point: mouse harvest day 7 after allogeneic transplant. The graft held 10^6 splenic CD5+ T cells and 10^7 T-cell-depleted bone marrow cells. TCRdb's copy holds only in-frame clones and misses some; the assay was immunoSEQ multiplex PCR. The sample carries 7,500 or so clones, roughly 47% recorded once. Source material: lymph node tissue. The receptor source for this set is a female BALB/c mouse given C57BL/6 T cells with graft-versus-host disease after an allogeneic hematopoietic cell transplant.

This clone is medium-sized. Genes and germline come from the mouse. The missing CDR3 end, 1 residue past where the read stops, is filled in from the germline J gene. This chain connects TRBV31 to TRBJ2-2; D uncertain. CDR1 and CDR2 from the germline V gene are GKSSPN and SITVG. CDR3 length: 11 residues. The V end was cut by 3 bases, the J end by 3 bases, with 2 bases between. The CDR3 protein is CAWSYTGQLYF. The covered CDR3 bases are TGTGCCTGGAGCTACACCGGGCAGCTCTAC.

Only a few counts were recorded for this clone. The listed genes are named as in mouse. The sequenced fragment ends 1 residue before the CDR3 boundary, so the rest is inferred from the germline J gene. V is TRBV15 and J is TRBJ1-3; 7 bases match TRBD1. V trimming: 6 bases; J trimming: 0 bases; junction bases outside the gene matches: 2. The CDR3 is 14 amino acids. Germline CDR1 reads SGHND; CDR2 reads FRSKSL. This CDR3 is CASRQGYSGNTLYF. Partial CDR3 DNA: TGTGCCAGCAGACAGGGGTATTCTGGAAATACGCTCTAT.

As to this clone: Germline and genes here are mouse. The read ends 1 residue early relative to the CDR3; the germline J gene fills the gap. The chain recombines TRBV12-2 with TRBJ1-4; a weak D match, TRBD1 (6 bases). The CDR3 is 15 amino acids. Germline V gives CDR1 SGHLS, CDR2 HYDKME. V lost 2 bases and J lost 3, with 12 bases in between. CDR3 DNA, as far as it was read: TGTGCCAGCTCTCCCCCGGGACAAACCAACGAAAGATTATTT. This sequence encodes CASSPPGQTNERLF. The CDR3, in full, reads CASSPPGQTNERLFF.

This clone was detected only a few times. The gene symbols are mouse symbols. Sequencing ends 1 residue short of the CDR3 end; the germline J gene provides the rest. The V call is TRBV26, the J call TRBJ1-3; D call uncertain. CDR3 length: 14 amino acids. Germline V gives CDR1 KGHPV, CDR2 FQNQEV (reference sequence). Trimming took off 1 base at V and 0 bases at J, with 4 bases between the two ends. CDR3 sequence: CASSLLVSGNTLYF. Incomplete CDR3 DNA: TGTGCCAGCAGTCTGTTAGTTTCTGGAAATACGCTCTAT.

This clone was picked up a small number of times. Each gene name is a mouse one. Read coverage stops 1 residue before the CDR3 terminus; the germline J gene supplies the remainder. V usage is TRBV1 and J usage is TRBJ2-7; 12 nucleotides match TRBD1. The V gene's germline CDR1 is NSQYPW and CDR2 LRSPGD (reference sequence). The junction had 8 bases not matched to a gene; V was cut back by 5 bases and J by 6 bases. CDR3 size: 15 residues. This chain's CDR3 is CTCSISGTGGGEQYF. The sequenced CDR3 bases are TGCACCTGCAGTATCTCCGGGACAGGGGGCGGTGAACAGTAC. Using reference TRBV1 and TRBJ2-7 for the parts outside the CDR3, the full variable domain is VTLLEQNPRWRLVPRGQAVNLRCILKNSQYPWMSWYQQDLQKQLQWLFTLRSPGDKEVKSLPGADYLATRVTDTELRLQVANMSQGRTLYCTCSISGTGGGEQYFGPGTRLTVL.

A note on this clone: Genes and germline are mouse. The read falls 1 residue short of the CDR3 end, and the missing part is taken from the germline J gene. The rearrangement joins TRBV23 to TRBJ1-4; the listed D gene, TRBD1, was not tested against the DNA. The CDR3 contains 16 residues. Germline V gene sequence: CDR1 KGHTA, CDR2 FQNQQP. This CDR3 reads CSSSQSGQGSNERLFF. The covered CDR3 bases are TGCTCCAGCAGTCAATCGGGACAGGGTTCCAACGAAAGATTATTT.

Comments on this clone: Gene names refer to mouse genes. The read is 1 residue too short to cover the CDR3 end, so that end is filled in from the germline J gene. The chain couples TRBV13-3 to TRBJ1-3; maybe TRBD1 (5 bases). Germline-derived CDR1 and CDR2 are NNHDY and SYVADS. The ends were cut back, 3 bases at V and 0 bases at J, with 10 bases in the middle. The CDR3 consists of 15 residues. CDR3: CASSGTFNSGNTLYF. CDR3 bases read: TGTGCCAGCAGTGGGACATTCAATTCTGGAAATACGCTCTAT. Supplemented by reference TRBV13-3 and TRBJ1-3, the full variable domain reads EAAVTQSPRSKVAVTGGKVTLSCHQTNNHDYMYWYRQDTGHGLRLIHYSYVADSTEKGDIPDGYKASRPSQENFSLILELASLSQTAVYFCASSGTFNSGNTLYFGEGSRLIVV.

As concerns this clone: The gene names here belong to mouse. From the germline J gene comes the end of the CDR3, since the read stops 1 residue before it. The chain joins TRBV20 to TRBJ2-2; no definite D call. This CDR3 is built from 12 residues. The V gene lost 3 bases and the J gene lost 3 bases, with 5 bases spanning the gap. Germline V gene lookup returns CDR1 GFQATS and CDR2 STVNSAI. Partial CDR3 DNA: TGTGGTGCTAGAACAGACACCGGGCAGCTCTAC. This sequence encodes CGARTDTGQLY. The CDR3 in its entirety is CGARTDTGQLYF.

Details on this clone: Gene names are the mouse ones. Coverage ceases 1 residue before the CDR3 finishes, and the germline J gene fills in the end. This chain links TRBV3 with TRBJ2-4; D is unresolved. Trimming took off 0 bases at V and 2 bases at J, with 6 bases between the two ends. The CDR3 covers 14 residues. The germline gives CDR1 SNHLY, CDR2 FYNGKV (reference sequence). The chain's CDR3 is CASSLAGNQNTLYF. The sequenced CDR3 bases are TGTGCCAGCAGCTTAGCTGGGAATCAAAACACCTTGTAC.

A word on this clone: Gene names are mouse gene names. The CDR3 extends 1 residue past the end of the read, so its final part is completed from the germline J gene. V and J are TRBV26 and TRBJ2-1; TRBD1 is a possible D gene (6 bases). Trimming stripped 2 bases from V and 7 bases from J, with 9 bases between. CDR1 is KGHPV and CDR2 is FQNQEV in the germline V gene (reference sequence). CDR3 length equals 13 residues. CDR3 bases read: TGTGCCAGCAGTCTGAGGGGGAACGCTGAGCAGTTC. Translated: CASSLRGNAEQF. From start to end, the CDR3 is CASSLRGNAEQFF.

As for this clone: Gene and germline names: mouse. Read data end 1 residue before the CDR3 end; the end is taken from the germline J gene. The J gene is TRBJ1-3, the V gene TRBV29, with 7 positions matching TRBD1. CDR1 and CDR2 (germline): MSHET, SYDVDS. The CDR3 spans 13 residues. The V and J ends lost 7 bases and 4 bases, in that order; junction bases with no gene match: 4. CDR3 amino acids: CASTPGQGNTLYF. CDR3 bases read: TGTGCTAGCACTCCGGGACAGGGAAATACGCTCTAT.

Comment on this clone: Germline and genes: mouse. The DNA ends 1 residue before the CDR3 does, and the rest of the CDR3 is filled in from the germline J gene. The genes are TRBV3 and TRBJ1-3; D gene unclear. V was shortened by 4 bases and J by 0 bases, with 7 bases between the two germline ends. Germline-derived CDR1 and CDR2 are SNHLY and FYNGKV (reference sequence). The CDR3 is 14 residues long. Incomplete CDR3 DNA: TGTGCCAGCAGCTCGACATATTCTGGAAATACGCTCTAT. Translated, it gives CASSSTYSGNTLY. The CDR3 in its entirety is CASSSTYSGNTLYF. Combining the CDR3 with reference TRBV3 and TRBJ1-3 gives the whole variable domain GPKVLQIPSHQIIDMGQMVTLNCDPVSNHLYFYWYKQILGQQMEFLVNFYNGKVMEKSKLFKDQFSVERPDGSYFTLKIQPTALEDSAVYFCASSSTYSGNTLYFGEGSRLIVV.

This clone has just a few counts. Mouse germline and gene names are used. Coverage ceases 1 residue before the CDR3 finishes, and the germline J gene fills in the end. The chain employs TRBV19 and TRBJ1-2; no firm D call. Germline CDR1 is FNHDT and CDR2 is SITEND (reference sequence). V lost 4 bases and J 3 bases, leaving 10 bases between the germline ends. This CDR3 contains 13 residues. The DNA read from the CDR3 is TGTGCCAGCAGTCCCGGGCAGGACTCCGACTACACC. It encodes CASSPGQDSDYT. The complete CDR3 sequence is CASSPGQDSDYTF.

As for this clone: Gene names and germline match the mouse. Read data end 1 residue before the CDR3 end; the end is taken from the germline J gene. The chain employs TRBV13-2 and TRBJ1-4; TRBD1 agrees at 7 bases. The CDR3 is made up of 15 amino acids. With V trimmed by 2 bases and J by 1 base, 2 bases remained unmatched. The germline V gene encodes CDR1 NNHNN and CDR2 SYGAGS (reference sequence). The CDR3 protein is CASGDRDSSNERLFF. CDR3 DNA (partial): TGTGCCAGCGGTGACCGGGACAGTTCCAACGAAAGATTATTT.

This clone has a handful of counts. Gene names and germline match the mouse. The CDR3 here is CASSLGAGDYAEQFF. CDR3 DNA (partial): TGTGCCAGCAGTCTCGGGGCTGGGGACTATGCTGAGCAGTTC. J is TRBJ2-1 and V is TRBV26; possibly TRBD2 for D (6 bases). Sequencing ends 1 residue short of the CDR3 end; the germline J gene provides the rest. Trimming pared 3 bases from V and 2 bases from J, leaving 11 bases between. CDR3 size: 15 residues. The germline V gene has CDR1 KGHPV and CDR2 FQNQEV (reference sequence).

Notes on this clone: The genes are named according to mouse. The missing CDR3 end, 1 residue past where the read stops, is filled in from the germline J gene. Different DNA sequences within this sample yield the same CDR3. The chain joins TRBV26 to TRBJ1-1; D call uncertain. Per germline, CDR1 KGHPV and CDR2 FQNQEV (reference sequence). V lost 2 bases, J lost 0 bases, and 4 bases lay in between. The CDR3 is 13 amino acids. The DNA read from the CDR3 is TGTGCCAGCAGTCTGAGTGCAAACACAGAAGTCTTC. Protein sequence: CASSLSANTEVF. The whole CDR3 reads CASSLSANTEVFF.

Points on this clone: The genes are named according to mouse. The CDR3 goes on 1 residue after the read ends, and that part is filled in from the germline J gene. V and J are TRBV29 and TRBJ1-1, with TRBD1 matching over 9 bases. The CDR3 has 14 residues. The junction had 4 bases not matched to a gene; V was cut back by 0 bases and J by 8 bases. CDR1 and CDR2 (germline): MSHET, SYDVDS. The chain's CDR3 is CASSLSTGGAEVFF. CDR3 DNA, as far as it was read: TGTGCTAGCAGTTTATCAACAGGGGGCGCCGAAGTCTTC.

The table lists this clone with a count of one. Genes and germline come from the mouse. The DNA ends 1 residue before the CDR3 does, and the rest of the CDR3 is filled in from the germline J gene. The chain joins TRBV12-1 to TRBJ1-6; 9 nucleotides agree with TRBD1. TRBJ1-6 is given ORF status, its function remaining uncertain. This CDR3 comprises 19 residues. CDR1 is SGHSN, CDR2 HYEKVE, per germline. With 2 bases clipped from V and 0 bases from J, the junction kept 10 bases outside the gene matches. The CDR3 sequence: CASSPPRDRVFSYNSPLYF. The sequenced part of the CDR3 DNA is TGTGCCAGCTCTCCCCCCCGGGACAGGGTCTTTTCCTATAATTCGCCCCTCTAC.

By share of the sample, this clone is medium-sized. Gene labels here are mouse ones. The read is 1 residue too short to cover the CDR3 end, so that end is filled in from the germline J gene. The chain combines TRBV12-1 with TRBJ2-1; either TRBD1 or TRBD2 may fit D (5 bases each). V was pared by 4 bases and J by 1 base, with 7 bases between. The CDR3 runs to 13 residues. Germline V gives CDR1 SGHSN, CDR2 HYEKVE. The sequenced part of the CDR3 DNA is TGTGCCAGCTCCCGGGACAACTATGCTGAGCAGTTC. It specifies CASSRDNYAEQF. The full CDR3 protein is CASSRDNYAEQFF.

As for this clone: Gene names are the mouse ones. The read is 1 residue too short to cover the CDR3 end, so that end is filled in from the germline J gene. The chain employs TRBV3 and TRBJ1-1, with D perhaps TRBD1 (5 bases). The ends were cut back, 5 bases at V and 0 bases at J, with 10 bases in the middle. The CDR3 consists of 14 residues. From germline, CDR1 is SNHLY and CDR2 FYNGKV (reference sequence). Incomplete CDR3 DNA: TGTGCCAGCAGCCCCCAGGGTGCAAACACAGAAGTCTTC. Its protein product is CASSPQGANTEVF. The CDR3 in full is CASSPQGANTEVFF.

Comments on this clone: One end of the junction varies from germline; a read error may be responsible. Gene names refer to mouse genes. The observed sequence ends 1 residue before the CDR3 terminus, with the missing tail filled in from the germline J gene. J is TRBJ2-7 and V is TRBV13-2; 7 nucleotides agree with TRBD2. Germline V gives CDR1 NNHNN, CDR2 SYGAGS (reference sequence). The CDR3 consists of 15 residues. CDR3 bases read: TGTGCCAGCAGTGATCGGGGGGGGAGCTCCTATGAACAGTAC. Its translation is CASSDRGGSSYEQY. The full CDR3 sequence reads CASSDRGGSSYEQYF.

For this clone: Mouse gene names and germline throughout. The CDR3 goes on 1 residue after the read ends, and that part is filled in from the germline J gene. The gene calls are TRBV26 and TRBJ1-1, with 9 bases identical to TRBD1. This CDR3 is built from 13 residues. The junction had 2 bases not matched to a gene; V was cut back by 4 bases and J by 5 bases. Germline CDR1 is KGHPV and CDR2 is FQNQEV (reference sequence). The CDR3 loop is CASSRQGGTEVFF. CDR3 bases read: TGTGCCAGCAGTCGACAGGGGGGGACAGAAGTCTTC.

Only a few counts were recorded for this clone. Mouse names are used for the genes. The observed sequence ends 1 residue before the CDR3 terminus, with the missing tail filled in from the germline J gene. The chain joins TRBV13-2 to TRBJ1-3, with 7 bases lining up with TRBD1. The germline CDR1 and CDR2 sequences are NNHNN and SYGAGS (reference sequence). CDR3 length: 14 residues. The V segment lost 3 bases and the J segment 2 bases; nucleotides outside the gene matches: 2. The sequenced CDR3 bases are TGTGCCAGCGGTGGTGACAGGGCTGGAAATACGCTCTAT. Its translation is CASGGDRAGNTLY. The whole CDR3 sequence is CASGGDRAGNTLYF.

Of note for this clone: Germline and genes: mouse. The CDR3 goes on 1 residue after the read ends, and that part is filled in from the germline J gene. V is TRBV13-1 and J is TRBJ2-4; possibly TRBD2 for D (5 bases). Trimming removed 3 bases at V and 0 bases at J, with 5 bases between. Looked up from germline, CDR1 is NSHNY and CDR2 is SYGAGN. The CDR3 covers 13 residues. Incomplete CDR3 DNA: TGTGCCAGCAGTGGGACTAGTCAAAACACCTTGTAC. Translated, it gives CASSGTSQNTLY. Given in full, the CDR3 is CASSGTSQNTLYF.

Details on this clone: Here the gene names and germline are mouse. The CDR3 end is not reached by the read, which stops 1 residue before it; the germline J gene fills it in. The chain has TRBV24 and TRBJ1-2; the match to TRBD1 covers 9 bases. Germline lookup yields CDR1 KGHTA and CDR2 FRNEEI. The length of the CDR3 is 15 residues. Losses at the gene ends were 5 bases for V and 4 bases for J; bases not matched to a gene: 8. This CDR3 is CASSSQQGASSDYTF. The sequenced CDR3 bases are TGTGCCAGCAGTTCACAACAGGGGGCGAGCTCCGACTACACC.

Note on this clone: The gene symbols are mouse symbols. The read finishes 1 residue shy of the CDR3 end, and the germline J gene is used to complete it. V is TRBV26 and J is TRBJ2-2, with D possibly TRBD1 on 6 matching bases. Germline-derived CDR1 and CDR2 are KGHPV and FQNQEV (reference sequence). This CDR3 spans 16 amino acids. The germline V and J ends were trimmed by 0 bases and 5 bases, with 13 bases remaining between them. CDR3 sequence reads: CASSLSIGGWTGQLYF. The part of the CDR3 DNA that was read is TGTGCCAGCAGTCTGTCGATAGGGGGATGGACCGGGCAGCTCTAC.

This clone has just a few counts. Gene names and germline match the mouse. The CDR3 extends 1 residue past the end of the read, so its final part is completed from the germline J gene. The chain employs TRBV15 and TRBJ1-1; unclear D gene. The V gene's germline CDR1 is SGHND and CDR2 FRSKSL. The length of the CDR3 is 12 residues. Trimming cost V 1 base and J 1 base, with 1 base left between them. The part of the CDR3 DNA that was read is TGTGCCAGCAGTTTAGGAAACACAGAAGTCTTC. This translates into CASSLGNTEVF. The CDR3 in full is CASSLGNTEVFF.